This T cell receptor beta chain was sequenced for a study of patients and donors after allogeneic stem cell transplantation. TCRdb re-analysed the RT-PCR reads in MiXCR, keeping a single row per CDR3 protein. The sample consists of approximately 210,000 distinct CDR3 sequences, around two fifths of them appearing once. This clonotype was counted a few times. The CDR3 is 12 amino acids. Trimming left V 4 bases short and J 10 bases short, with 13 bases between. CDR1 and CDR2 from the germline V gene are SGHTA and FQGNSA. This receptor was taken from a human donor who was either an allogeneic HSCT recipient or a stem cell or donor lymphocyte infusion donor (not recorded which). It is not recorded whose cells these are; they may come from a transplant donor. The chain links TRBV7-2 to TRBJ1-2, with a weak D call TRBD1 (5 bases). Sequencing used blood, either unsorted or a sorted T cell fraction (not recorded which). The CDR3 sequence is CASSWPGLSYTF. The CDR3 DNA reads TGTGCCAGCAGCTGGCCGGGACTTTCCTACACCTTC.